These 13 T cell receptor beta chains were all obtained from the same sample, sequenced in a study of radiation and T cells in renal cell carcinoma. Sequencing was performed with immunoSEQ multiplex PCR; in TCRdb, only in-frame clones are kept and a portion is missing. This sample has nearly 50,000 clones, with approximately 80% found just once. Time point denoted: baseline pretreatment blood. Indicated treatment: 15 Gy SBRT to primary tumor, nephrectomy 4 weeks later. This specimen consisted of blood, obtained from a patient whose treatment included radiotherapy and nephrectomy. These TCRs come from a woman in her 70s with renal cell carcinoma.

The gene calls are TRBV13 and TRBJ2-3; 12 bases are shared with TRBD1. There are 16 residues in the CDR3. Germline trimming cut 4 bases from V and 2 bases from J; bases unmatched to any gene: 4. The germline V gene has CDR1 PRHDT and CDR2 FYEKMQ (reference sequence). CDR3 coding DNA: TGTGCCAGCAGCTCTCGGGACAGGGGGCCCACAGATACGCAGTATTTT. Its translation is CASSSRDRGPTDTQYF.

The rearrangement uses TRBV2 and TRBJ2-2; TRBD1 might be the D (6 bases). The V and J ends lost 8 bases and 4 bases respectively, with 11 bases between them. The CDR3 consists of 13 residues. Germline CDR1 is SNHLY and CDR2 is FYNNEI. The CDR3 bases are TGTGCCAGCCGACAGGACCCCACCGGGGAGCTGTTTTTT. Encoded protein: CASRQDPTGELFF.

V is TRBV29-1 and J is TRBJ2-2; TRBD1 agrees at 7 bases. The junction had 3 bases not matched to a gene; V was cut back by 1 base and J by 4 bases. CDR1 and CDR2 (germline): SQVTM, ANQGSEA. This CDR3 is 14 amino acids long. The CDR3 sequence: CSVEAGQLTGELFF. In nucleotides, the CDR3 is TGCAGCGTTGAAGCGGGACAGCTCACCGGGGAGCTGTTTTTT.

This clone was seen a few times. The DNA of the CDR3 is TGTGCCAGCAGGCAATCCGGGACAGGGGGTCATCAGCCCCAGCATTTT. This gives the protein CASRQSGTGGHQPQHF. The chain combines TRBV6-6 with TRBJ1-5; 11 bases match TRBD1. This CDR3 region has 16 residues. Germline V CDR1 and CDR2: MNHNY, SVGAGI (reference sequence). J gave up 5 bases and V 6 bases, and 9 bases lay outside the gene matches.

J is TRBJ2-7 and V is TRBV5-6; 16 positions match TRBD2. V lost 3 bases and J lost 3; bases outside the gene matches: 6. CDR1 is SGHDT, CDR2 YYEEEE, per germline. CDR3 length: 17 residues. This chain's CDR3 is CASSWGTSGRVYYEQYF. The CDR3 DNA is TGTGCCAGCAGCTGGGGGACTAGCGGGAGGGTTTACTACGAGCAGTACTTC.

The rearrangement links TRBV10-3 to TRBJ2-3, with D uncertain. Per the germline V gene, CDR1 is ENHRY and CDR2 is SYGVKD. The CDR3 contains 14 residues. The V end lost 7 bases, the J end lost 0 bases, and 11 bases lay between the germline ends. The CDR3 is CAINTDSSTDTQYF. The CDR3 DNA sequence: TGTGCCATCAATACAGACTCTAGCACAGATACGCAGTATTTT.

Only a few counts were recorded for this clone. The V call is TRBV7-9, the J call TRBJ1-2, with D hard to call. The CDR3 loop spans 11 amino acids. The V gene lost 5 bases and the J gene lost 3 bases, with 4 bases spanning the gap. Germline V gives CDR1 SEHNR, CDR2 FQNEAQ (reference sequence). The CDR3 DNA is TGTGCCAGCAGCCCTGACTATGGCTACACCTTC. As protein: CASSPDYGYTF.

The chain recombines TRBV2 with TRBJ1-6; TRBD1 might be the D (6 bases). This CDR3 is 16 amino acids long. Germline CDR1 reads SNHLY; CDR2 reads FYNNEI. The ends were cut back, 4 bases at V and 0 bases at J, with 10 bases in the middle. The CDR3 protein is CASSGGGSSYNSPLHF. CDR3 in DNA: TGTGCCAGCAGTGGAGGGGGGAGCTCCTATAATTCACCCCTCCACTTT.

Concerning this clone: Compared with germline, one end of the junction differs, possibly owing to a read error. V usage is TRBV5-1 and J usage is TRBJ1-6, with 10 bases matching TRBD1. Looked up from germline, CDR1 is SGHRS and CDR2 is YFSETQ. This CDR3 spans 16 amino acids. The CDR3 region is CASSWGDRGENSPLHF. In DNA, the CDR3 is TGCGCCAGCAGCTGGGGGGACAGGGGAGAGAATTCGCCCCTCCACTTT.

The V gene is TRBV6-1, the J gene TRBJ1-3, with 8 nucleotides matching TRBD1. V lost 11 bases to trimming and J lost 1 base; unmatched junction nucleotides: 7. The CDR3 spans 14 residues. Germline V gene lookup returns CDR1 MNHNS and CDR2 SASEGT. CDR3 sequence: CAAGQGVSGNTIYF. The CDR3 DNA reads as TGTGCCGCAGGACAGGGAGTATCTGGAAACACCATATATTTT.

The rearrangement links TRBV5-1 to TRBJ1-2; TRBD1 matches at 9 bases. CDR1 and CDR2 from the germline V gene are SGHRS and YFSETQ. The CDR3 spans 13 residues. V was clipped by 3 bases and J by 8 bases; unmatched bases: 5. The CDR3 bases are TGCGCCAGCAGCTGGGGACAGGGAGGAGGCTACACCTTC. This encodes CASSWGQGGGYTF.

This sequence joins TRBV19 and TRBJ2-3; 8 bases line up with TRBD2. With 5 bases clipped from V and 0 bases from J, the junction kept 7 bases outside the gene matches. Germline V gene sequence: CDR1 LNHDA, CDR2 SQIVND (reference sequence). The CDR3 loop spans 16 amino acids. In nucleotides, the CDR3 is TGTGCCAGTAGTTTACTAGCGGAGGTTAGCACAGATACGCAGTATTTT. It codes for CASSLLAEVSTDTQYF. The full variable domain, with the rest looked up from reference TRBV19 and TRBJ2-3, is DGGITQSPKYLFRKEGQNVTLSCEQNLNHDAMYWYRQDPGQGLRLIYYSQIVNDFQKGDIAEGYSVSREKKESFPLTVTSAQKNPTAFYLCASSLLAEVSTDTQYFGPGTRLTVL.

This chain uses TRBV19 with TRBJ2-7; the D gene is possibly TRBD1 (6 bases). Germline V gene sequence: CDR1 LNHDA, CDR2 SQIVND (reference sequence). The V end lost 10 bases, the J end lost 2 bases, and 21 bases lay between the germline ends. CDR3 size: 15 residues. The DNA of the CDR3 is TGTGCCACCACCTCCGAGGGCCAGGGGACCTACGAGCAGTACTTC. The encoded protein is CATTSEGQGTYEQYF.